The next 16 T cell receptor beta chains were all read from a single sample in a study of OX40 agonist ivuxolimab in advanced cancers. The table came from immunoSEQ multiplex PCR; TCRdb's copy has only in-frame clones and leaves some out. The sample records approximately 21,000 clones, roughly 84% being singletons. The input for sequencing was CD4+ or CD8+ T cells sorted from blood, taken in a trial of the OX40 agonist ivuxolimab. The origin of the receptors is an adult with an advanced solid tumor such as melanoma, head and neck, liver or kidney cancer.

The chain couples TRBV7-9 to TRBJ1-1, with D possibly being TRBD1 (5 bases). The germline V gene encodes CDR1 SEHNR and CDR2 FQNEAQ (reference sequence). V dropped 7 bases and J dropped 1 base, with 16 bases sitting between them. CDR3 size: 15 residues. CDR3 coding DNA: TGTGCCAGCATTTTATTGTCAGGGAGGAACACTGAAGCTTTCTTT. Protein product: CASILLSGRNTEAFF. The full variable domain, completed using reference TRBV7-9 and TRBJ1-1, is DTGVSQNPRHKITKRGQNVTFRCDPISEHNRLYWYRQTLGQGPEFLTYFQNEAQLEKSRLLSDRFSAERPKGSFSTLEIQRTEQGDSAMYLCASILLSGRNTEAFFGQGTRLTVV.

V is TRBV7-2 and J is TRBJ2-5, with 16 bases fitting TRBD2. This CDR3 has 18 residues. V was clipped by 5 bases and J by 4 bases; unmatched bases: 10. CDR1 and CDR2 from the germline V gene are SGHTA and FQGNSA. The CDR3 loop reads CASSRTGLAGGPGETQYF. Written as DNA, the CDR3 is TGTGCCAGCAGCCGGACGGGACTAGCGGGAGGGCCTGGAGAGACCCAGTACTTC.

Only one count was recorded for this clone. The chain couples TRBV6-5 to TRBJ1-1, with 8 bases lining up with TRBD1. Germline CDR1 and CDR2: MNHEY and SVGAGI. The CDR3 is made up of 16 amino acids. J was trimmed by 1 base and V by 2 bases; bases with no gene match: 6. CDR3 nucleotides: TGTGCCAGCAGTTACCCCCGTACAGGGGGGAACACTGAAGCTTTCTTT. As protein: CASSYPRTGGNTEAFF.

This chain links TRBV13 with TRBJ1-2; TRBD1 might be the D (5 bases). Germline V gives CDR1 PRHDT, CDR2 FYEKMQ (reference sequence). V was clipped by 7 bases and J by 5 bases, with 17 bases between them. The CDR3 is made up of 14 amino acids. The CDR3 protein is CASNPWGSRYGYTF. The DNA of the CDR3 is TGTGCCAGCAACCCTTGGGGGTCTCGGTATGGCTACACCTTC.

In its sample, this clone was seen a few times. The CDR3 DNA reads as TGTGCCAGCAGTTTGGCGGTGAACACTGAAGCTTTCTTT. This translates into CASSLAVNTEAFF. The chain uses TRBV28 and TRBJ1-1, with no clear D. CDR1 and CDR2 from the germline V gene are MDHEN and SYDVKM. Trimming removed 3 bases from V and 0 bases from J, with 5 bases in between. The CDR3 is 13 residues long.

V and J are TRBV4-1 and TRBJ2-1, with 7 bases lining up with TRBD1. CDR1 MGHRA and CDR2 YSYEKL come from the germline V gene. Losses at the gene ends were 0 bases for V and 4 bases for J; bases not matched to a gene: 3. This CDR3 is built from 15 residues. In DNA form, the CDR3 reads TGCGCCAGCAGCCAAGATCCGGACAGGTACAATGAGCAGTTCTTC. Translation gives CASSQDPDRYNEQFF.

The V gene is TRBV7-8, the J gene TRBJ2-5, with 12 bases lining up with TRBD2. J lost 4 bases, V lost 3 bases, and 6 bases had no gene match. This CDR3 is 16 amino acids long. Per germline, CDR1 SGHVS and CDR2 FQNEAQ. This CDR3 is CASSFEGTSGRETQYF. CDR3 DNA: TGTGCCAGCAGCTTCGAAGGGACTAGCGGGCGAGAGACCCAGTACTTC.

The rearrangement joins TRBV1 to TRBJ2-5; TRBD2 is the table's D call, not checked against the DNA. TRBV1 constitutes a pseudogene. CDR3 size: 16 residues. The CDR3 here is CTSSQDLVREGETQYF. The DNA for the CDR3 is TGCACCAGCAGCCAAGATCTAGTGCGGGAGGGCGAGACCCAGTACTTC.

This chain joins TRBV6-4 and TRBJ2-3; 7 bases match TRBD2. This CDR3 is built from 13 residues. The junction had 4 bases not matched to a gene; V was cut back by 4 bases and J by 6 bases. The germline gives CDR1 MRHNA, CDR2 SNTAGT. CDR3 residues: CASSGTSGDTQYF. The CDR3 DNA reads TGTGCCAGCAGTGGGACTAGTGGGGATACGCAGTATTTT.

CDR3 nucleotides: TGTGCCAGCAGCCGGAACAGGCAGAACCCCGATAACTACAATGAGCAGTTCTTC. This gives the protein CASSRNRQNPDNYNEQFF. The chain joins TRBV9 to TRBJ2-1, with a possible D match to TRBD1 (5 bases). The germline V gene encodes CDR1 SGDLS and CDR2 YYNGEE. The CDR3 has 18 residues. The ends were cut back, 4 bases at V and 3 bases at J, with 23 bases in the middle.

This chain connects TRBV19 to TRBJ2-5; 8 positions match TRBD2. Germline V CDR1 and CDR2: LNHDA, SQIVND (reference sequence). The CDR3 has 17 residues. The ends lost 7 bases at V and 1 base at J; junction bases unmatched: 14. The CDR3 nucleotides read TGTGCCAGTAATCTTATTTGGGCGGGAGGAGTCCAAGAGACCCAGTACTTC. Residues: CASNLIWAGGVQETQYF.

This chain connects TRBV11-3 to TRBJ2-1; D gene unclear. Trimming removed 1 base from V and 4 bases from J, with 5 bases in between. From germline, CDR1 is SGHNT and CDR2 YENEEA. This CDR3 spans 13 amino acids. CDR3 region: CASSLGKYNEQFF. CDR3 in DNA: TGTGCCAGCAGCTTAGGGAAATACAATGAGCAGTTCTTC.

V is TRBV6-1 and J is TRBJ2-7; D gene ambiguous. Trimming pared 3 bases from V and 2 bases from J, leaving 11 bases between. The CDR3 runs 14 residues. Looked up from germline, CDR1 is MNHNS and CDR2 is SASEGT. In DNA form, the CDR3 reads TGTGCCAGCAGTGACACGGGTAATACCTACGAGCAGTACTTC. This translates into CASSDTGNTYEQYF.

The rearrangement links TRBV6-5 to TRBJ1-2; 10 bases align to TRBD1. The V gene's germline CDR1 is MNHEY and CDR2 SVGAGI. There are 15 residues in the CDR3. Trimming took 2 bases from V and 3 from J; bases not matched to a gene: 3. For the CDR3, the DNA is TGTGCCAGCAGTTACGGGACAGGGGACTACTATGGCTACACCTTC. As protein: CASSYGTGDYYGYTF.

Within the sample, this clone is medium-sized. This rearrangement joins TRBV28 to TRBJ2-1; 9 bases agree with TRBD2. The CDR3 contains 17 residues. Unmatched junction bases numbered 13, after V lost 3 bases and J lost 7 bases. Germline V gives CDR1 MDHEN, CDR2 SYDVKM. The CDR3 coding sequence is TGTGCCAGCAGTTTCCCCACGGGACTAGCCTCTATGAATGAGCAGTTCTTC. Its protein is CASSFPTGLASMNEQFF.

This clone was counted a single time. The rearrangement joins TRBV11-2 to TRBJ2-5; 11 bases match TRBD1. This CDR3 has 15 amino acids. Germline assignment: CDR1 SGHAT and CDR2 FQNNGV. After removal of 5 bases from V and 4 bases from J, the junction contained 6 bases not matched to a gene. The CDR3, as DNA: TGTGCCAGCAGCCGGACAGGGGGCAGTCGAGAGACCCAGTACTTC. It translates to CASSRTGGSRETQYF.